The next 13 T cell receptor beta chains were all read from a single sample in a study of shared clonotypes between healthy human individuals. The protocol was immunoSEQ multiplex PCR, while the TCRdb copy is restricted to in-frame clones and leaves out a portion. The sample lists a few million clones, approximately 96% seen once, with approximately 0.13% in the top ten. Input material: naive CD4+ T cells sorted from blood. Documented subset: CD45RA+ positively selected. Receptor source: a man between 18 and 29 years old in good health.

V usage is TRBV29-1 and J usage is TRBJ2-1; tentative D call: TRBD1 (6 bases). Germline CDR1 reads SQVTM; CDR2 reads ANQGSEA. The V gene lost 6 bases and the J gene lost 6 bases, with 15 bases spanning the gap. This CDR3 contains 13 residues. In nucleotides, the CDR3 is TGCAGCGTGGCTGGACAGAGTTTCAATGAGCAGTTCTTC. It yields the protein CSVAGQSFNEQFF.

This clone was found once. The chain has TRBV20-1 and TRBJ2-1; the match to TRBD1 covers 7 bases. The CDR3 length is 11 residues. The V gene end was trimmed by 6 bases and the J gene end by 8 bases; junction bases not matched to a gene: 4. Germline-derived CDR1 and CDR2 are DFQATT and SNEGSKA (reference sequence). This CDR3 reads CSADREYEQFF. The CDR3 nucleotides are TGCAGTGCAGACAGGGAATATGAGCAGTTCTTC.

Notes on this clone: The same CDR3 arises from other DNA sequences in this sample as well. The chain joins TRBV4-2 to TRBJ2-1, with 9 bases lining up with TRBD2. The CDR3 loop spans 16 amino acids. Germline CDR1 is LGHNA and CDR2 is YNFKEQ. After removal of 0 bases from V and 4 bases from J, the junction contained 4 bases not matched to a gene. As DNA, the CDR3 is TGTGCCAGCAGCCAAGATTGGCGGGGGGGATACAATGAGCAGTTCTTC. Translated, it gives CASSQDWRGGYNEQFF.

Written as DNA, the CDR3 is TGTGCCAGCATGGGCCACAGGGGTTTGAATGAGCAGTTCTTC. It yields the protein CASMGHRGLNEQFF. The chain joins TRBV25-1 to TRBJ2-1; 7 bases align to TRBD1. V lost 7 bases and J lost 7; bases outside the gene matches: 10. Germline V gives CDR1 MGHDK, CDR2 SYGVNS. CDR3 length equals 14 residues.

The V and J genes are TRBV7-9 and TRBJ1-1; no clear D gene. The CDR3 is made up of 15 amino acids. The germline CDR1 and CDR2 sequences are SEHNR and FQNEAQ (reference sequence). V was pared by 5 bases and J by 3 bases, with 16 bases between. CDR3 in amino acids: CASSPSRGWDTEAFF. The CDR3 DNA reads as TGTGCCAGCAGCCCAAGTAGAGGGTGGGACACTGAAGCTTTCTTT.

Points on this clone: A junction boundary mismatches the germline segment, possibly from a read error. J is TRBJ2-5 and V is TRBV30, with a weak D call TRBD1 (6 bases). Germline V lookup: CDR1 GTSNPN, CDR2 SVGIG (reference sequence). This CDR3 is 14 amino acids long. This CDR3 is CAWSPPHVGTRVDF. CDR3 nucleotide sequence: TGTGCCTGGAGTCCCCCCCACGTTGGGACAAGGGTGGACTTC.

The chain is built from TRBV6-6 and TRBJ2-7; TRBD1 matches at 7 bases. The trim removed 6 bases at V and 2 bases at J, leaving 10 bases unmatched. The CDR3 is 15 residues long. CDR1 and CDR2 (germline): MNHNY, SVGAGI (reference sequence). CDR3 sequence (DNA): TGTGCCAGCAGGAATGGTGGGGACAGCACCTACGAGCAGTACTTC. Protein sequence: CASRNGGDSTYEQYF.

V is TRBV6-4 and J is TRBJ2-1; no clear D gene. The V end was cut by 4 bases, the J end by 0 bases, with 13 bases between. The CDR3 extends over 16 amino acids. Germline loops: CDR1 MRHNA, CDR2 SNTAGT. The CDR3 bases are TGTGCCAGCAGTGGGCAGGCCAGTAGCTCCTACAATGAGCAGTTCTTC. Translation gives CASSGQASSSYNEQFF.

This sequence joins TRBV10-3 and TRBJ2-2; D unresolved. Trimming removed 7 bases from V and 0 bases from J, with 9 bases in between. The CDR3 runs to 14 residues. The germline V gene has CDR1 ENHRY and CDR2 SYGVKD. Written as DNA, the CDR3 is TGTGCCATCATGGACCCCTCGAACACCGGGGAGCTGTTTTTT. Encoded protein: CAIMDPSNTGELFF.

The chain couples TRBV23-1 to TRBJ1-6; D is uncertain. TRBV23-1 is filed as an ORF, its function uncertain. This CDR3 has 16 amino acids. Trimming removed 2 bases from V and 0 bases from J, with 8 bases in between. In DNA, the CDR3 is TGCGCCAGCAGTCAACACAGATTCTCCTATAATTCACCCCTCCACTTT. This sequence encodes CASSQHRFSYNSPLHF.

DNA of the CDR3: TGCAGTGCTACCCCGGGTGATGAGCAGTTCTTC. This codes for CSATPGDEQFF. The gene calls are TRBV20-1 and TRBJ2-1, with no clear D. Trimming removed 4 bases at V and 8 bases at J, with 9 bases between. This CDR3 is built from 11 residues. Germline V gene data show CDR1 as DFQATT and CDR2 as SNEGSKA (reference sequence).

The V gene is TRBV18, the J gene TRBJ2-7, with D perhaps TRBD1 (5 bases). The CDR3 length is 12 residues. Looked up from germline, CDR1 is KGHSH and CDR2 is LQKENI. Trimming removed 5 bases at V and 5 bases at J, with 10 bases between. CDR3 loop: CASSTQGNEQYF. DNA for the CDR3: TGTGCCAGCTCAACCCAGGGTAACGAGCAGTACTTC.

As regards this clone: Mismatch with germline at one junction end may stem from a read error. The chain joins TRBV7-7 to TRBJ2-3; TRBD1 aligns across 8 bases. This CDR3 spans 14 amino acids. Per germline, CDR1 SSHAT and CDR2 FNYEAQ (reference sequence). CDR3: CASSLGTGGDTQYF. The DNA of the CDR3 is TGTGCTAGCAGCTTAGGGACAGGAGGAGATACGCAGTATTTT. Combining the CDR3 with reference TRBV7-7 and TRBJ2-3 gives the whole variable domain GAGVSQSPRYKVTKRGQDVTLRCDPISSHATLYWYQQALGQGPEFLTYFNYEAQPDKSGLPSDRFSAERPEGSISTLTIQRTEQRDSAMYRCASSLGTGGDTQYFGPGTRLTVL.